This record concerns one T cell receptor beta chain sequence. This clone was recorded only once. The clone's antigen remains unknown. The sample holds no much larger clone one base away, and base qualities are not on file. The immunoSEQ Assay, a bias-controlled multiplex PCR, was used to amplify TCRbeta CDR3 regions from genomic DNA. For the original study's pipeline: Nucleated cell counts per sample were estimated from amplification of reference gene primers within the assay. Sequence reads were collapsed and filtered to measure the absolute abundance of every unique TCRbeta CDR3 rearrangement. For each sample, productive Simpson clonality was calculated as the square root of Simpson's diversity index over productive rearrangements. The immuneACCESS repertoire file appears here via TCRdb, limited to in-frame rearrangements. These files lack a portion of the clones; in checked studies, under half of the deficit traces to unresolved V genes, and the cause of the others is not known. V and J calls and clone size are those listed in that table; D and trimming were worked out from the DNA. In this sample the table shows roughly 100,000 clones, nearly 90% of which occur a single time. Of the sample, around 2% is held by the ten largest clones.

These data come from a study of blood T cell repertoires in COVID-19 (dated by TCRdb to between 2020 and 2021). With respect to the entire study: Samples covering the acute and convalescent phases of COVID-19 were provided by collaborators in the United States, Italy and Spain. The sample metadata nearly always contained a de-identified subject ID, COVID-19 status, age in years and sex. HLA class I and class II types, where available, came from metadata supplied by the sample provider rather than from assay-based typing. The samples were drawn from two sources: the first 160 participants of the ongoing ImmuneRACE study, and fewer than 1,500 subjects contributed by 6 global collaborators. The material from the prospective study consisted of cDNA or gDNA derived from T cells, B-cell-depleted T cells, or PBMCs. A freely available public database, intended as a resource for researchers studying the immune response to SARS-CoV-2, is where the repertoires were released. The dataset comprised deeply sampled blood TCRbeta repertoires from subjects exposed to, actively infected with, or recovered from COVID-19. What the study reported, not specific to this receptor: Clinical and demographic metadata were provided uncurated, with the amount varying by source and participant.

The germline ends are 8 bases apart after V is trimmed by 0 bases and J by 5 bases. From its cysteine to its phenylalanine, the CDR3 spans 14 amino acids. The retained sequence is limited to the CDR3, 42 bases, with the frame set at the first base. CDR1 and CDR2 are read off the germline V gene as SGHRS and YFSETQ. Each collaborating institution followed its own protocols to collect whole blood in K2EDTA tubes. For TCRbeta analysis, collaborators shipped samples in one of three forms: frozen whole blood, isolated PBMCs, or DNA extracted from either of those sample types. Recombination connected TRBV5-1 to TRBJ2-2, with the D gene not clear enough to name. Sequencing was carried out using peripheral blood. The TCR sequence derives from a man between 50 and 59 years old with active COVID-19. CDR3 protein: CASSLEPSTGELFF. The DNA sequence is given as TGCGCCAGCAGCTTGGAGCCGTCGACCGGGGAGCTGTTTTTT.